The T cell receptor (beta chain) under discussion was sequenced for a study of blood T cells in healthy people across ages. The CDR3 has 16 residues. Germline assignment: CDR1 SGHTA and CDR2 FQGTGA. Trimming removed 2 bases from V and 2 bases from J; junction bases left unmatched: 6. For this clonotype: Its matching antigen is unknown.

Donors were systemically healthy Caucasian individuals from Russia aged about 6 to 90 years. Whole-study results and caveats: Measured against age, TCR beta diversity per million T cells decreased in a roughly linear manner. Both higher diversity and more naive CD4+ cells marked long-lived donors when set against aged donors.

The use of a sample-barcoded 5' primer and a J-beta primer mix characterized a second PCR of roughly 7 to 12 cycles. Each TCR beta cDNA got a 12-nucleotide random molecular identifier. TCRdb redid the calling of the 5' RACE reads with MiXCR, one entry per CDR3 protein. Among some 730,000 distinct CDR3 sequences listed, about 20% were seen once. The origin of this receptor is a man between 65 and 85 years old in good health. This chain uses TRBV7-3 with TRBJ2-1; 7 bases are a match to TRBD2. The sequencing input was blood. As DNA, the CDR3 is TGTGCCAGCAGCTTAGCTAGCGGAGCCGCCTACAATGAGCAGTTCTTC. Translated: CASSLASGAAYNEQFF. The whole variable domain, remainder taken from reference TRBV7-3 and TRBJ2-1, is GAGVSQTPSNKVTEKGKYVELRCDPISGHTALYWYRQSLGQGPEFLIYFQGTGAADDSGLPNDRFFAVRPEGSVSTLKIQRTERGDSAVYLCASSLASGAAYNEQFFGPGTRLTVL.